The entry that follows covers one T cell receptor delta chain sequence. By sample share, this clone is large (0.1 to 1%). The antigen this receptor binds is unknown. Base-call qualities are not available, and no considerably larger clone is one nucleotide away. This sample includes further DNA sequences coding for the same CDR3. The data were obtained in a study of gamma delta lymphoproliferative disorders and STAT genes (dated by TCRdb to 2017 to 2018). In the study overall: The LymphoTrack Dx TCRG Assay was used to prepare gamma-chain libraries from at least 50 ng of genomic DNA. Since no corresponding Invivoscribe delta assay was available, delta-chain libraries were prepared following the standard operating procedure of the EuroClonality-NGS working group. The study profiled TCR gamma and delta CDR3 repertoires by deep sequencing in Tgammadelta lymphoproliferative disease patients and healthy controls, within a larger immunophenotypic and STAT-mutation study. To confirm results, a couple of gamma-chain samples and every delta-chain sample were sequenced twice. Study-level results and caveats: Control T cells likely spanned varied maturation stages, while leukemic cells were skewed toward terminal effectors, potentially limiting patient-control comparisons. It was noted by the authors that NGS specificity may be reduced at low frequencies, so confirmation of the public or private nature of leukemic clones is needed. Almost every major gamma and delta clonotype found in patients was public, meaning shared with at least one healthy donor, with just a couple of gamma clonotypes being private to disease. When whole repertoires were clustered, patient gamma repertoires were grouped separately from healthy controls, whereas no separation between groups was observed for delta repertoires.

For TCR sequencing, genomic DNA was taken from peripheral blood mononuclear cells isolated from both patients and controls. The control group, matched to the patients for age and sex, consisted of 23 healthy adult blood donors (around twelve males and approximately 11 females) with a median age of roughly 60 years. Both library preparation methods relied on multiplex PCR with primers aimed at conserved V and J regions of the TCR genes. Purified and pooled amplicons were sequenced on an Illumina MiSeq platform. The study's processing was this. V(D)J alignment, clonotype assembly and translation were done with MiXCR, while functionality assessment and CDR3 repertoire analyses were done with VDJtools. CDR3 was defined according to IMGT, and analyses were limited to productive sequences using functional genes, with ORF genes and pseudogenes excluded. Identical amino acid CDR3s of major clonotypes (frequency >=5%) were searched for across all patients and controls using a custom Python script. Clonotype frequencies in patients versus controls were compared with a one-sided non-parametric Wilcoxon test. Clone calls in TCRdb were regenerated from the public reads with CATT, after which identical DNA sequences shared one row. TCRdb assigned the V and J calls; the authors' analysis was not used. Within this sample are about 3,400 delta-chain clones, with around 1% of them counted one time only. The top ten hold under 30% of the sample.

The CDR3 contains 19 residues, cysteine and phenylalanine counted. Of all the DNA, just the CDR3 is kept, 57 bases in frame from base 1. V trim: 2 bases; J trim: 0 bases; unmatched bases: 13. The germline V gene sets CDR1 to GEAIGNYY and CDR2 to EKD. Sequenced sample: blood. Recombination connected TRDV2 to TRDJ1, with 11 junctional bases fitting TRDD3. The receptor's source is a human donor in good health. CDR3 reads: CACDKIPSGGYGNTDKLIF. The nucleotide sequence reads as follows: TGTGCCTGTGACAAAATTCCCAGTGGGGGATACGGGAACACCGATAAACTCATCTTT.